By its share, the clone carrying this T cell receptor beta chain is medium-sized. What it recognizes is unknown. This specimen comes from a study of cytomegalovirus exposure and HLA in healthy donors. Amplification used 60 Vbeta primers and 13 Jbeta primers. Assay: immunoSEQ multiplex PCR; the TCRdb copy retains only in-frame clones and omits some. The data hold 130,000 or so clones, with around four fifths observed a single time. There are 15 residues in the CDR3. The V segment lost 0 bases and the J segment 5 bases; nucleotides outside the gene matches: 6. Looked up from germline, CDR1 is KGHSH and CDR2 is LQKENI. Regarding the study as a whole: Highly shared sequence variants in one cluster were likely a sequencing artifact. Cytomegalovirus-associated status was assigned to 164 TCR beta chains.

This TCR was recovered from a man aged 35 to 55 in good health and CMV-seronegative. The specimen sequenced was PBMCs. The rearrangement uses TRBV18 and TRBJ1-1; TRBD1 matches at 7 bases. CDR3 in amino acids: CASSPPDRRKTEAFF. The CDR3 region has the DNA TGTGCCAGCTCACCACCGGACAGGAGGAAGACTGAAGCTTTCTTT.